This T cell receptor beta chain comes out of a study of blood T cell repertoires in COVID-19. Study overall: Samples representing acute and convalescent COVID-19 were sourced from the United States, Italy and Spain.

Sequenced by immunoSEQ multiplex PCR; TCRdb stores in-frame clones only, minus some. The sample carries under 200,000 clones, less than 90% recorded once. V lost 6 bases and J lost 5, with 17 bases in between. CDR1 is LNHDA, CDR2 SQIVND, per germline (reference sequence). This CDR3 is 15 amino acids long. V usage is TRBV19 and J usage is TRBJ2-1; D gene unclear. The TCR originated in a woman between 65 and 79 years old with COVID-19, enrolled during active disease. The sequencing sample was made of peripheral blood. This chain's CDR3 is CASRIAHIPNNEQFF. Written as DNA, the CDR3 is TGTGCCAGTAGAATTGCCCACATACCCAACAATGAGCAGTTCTTC. The full variable domain, completed using reference TRBV19 and TRBJ2-1, is DGGITQSPKYLFRKEGQNVTLSCEQNLNHDAMYWYRQDPGQGLRLIYYSQIVNDFQKGDIAEGYSVSREKKESFPLTVTSAQKNPTAFYLCASRIAHIPNNEQFFGPGTRLTVL.